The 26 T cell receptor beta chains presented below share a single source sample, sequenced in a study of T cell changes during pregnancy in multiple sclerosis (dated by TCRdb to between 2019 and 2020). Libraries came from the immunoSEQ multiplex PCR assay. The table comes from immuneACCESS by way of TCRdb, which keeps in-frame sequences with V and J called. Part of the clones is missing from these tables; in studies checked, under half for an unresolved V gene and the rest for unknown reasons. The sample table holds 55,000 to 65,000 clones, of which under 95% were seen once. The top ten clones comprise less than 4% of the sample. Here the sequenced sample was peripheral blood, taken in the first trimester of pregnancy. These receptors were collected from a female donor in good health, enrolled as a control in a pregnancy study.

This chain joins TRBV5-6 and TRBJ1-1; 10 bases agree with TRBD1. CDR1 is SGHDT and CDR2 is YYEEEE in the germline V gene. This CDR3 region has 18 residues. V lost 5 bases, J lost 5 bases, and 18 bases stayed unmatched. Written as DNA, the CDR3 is TGTGCCAGCAGACCCCTCGGACAGGGGGTGGGCATGGAGACTGAAGCTTTCTTT. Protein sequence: CASRPLGQGVGMETEAFF.

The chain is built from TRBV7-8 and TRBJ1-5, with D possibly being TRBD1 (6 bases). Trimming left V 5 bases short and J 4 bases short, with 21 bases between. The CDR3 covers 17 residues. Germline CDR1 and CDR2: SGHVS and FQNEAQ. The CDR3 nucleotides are TGTGCCAGCAGCCCAGGACGTGGGGGGGCGGGGAATCAGCCCCAGCATTTT. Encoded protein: CASSPGRGGAGNQPQHF.

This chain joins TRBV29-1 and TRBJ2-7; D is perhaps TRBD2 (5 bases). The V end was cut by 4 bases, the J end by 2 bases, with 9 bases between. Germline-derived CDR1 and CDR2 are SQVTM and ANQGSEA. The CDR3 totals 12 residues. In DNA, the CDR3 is TGCAGCGTTGTCCCGGGGACCTACGAGCAGTACTTC. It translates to CSVVPGTYEQYF.

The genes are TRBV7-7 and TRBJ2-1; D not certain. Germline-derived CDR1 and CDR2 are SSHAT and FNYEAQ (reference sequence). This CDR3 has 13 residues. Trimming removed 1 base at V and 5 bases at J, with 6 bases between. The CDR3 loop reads CASSLGVNNEQFF. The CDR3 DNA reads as TGTGCCAGCAGCTTAGGAGTAAACAATGAGCAGTTCTTC.

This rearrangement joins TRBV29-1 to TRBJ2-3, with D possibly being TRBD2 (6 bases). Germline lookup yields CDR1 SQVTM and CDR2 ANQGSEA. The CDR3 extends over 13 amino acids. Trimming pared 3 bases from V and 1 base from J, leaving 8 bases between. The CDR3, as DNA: TGCAGCGTTGATACGGGGGGCACAGATACGCAGTATTTT. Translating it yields CSVDTGGTDTQYF.

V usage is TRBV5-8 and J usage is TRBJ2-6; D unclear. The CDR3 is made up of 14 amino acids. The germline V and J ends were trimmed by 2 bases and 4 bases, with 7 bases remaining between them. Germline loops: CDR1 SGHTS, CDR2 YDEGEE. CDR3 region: CASSFRGGANVLTF. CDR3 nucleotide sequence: TGTGCCAGCAGCTTCAGAGGAGGGGCCAACGTCCTGACTTTC.

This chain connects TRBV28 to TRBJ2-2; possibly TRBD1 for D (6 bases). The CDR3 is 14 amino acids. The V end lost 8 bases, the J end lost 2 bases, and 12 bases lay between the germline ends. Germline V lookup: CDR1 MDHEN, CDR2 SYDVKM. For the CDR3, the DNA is TGTGCCAGCGAGGACAGTTTTAACACCGGGGAGCTGTTTTTT. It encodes CASEDSFNTGELFF.

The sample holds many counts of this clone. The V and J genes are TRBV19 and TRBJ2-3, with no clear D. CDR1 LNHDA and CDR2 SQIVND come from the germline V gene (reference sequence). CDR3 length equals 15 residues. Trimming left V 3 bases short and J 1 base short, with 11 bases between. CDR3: CASSMQRMGTDTQYF. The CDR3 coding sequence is TGTGCCAGTAGTATGCAGCGAATGGGCACAGATACGCAGTATTTT.

This CDR3 reads CASSGDRGNTEAFF. The CDR3 coding sequence is TGTGCCAGCAGCGGGGACAGGGGGAACACTGAAGCTTTCTTT. V usage is TRBV9 and J usage is TRBJ1-1; 10 bases fit TRBD1. V lost 3 bases, J lost 1 base, and 0 bases stayed unmatched. The length of the CDR3 is 14 residues. CDR1 is SGDLS, CDR2 YYNGEE, per germline.

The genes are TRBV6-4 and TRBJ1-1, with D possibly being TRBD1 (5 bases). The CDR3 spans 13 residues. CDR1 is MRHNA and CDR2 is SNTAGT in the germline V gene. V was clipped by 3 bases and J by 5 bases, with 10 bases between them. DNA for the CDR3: TGTGCCAGCAGTGAACATAGGGGAACTGAAGCTTTCTTT. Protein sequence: CASSEHRGTEAFF.

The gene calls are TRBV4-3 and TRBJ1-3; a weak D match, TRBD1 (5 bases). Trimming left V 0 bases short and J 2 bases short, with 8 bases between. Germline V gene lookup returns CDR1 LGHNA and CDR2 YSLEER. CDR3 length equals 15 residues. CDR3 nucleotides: TGCGCCAGCAGCCAAGATTCAGGGACTGGAAACACCATATATTTT. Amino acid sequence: CASSQDSGTGNTIYF.

CDR3 loop: CASSRGGNMNTEAFF. The CDR3 region has the DNA TGTGCCAGCAGCCGGGGAGGAAACATGAACACTGAAGCTTTCTTT. This sequence joins TRBV5-8 and TRBJ1-1; D unresolved. Trimming removed 4 bases at V and 0 bases at J, with 13 bases between. Germline CDR1 SGHTS, CDR2 YDEGEE. This CDR3 contains 15 residues.

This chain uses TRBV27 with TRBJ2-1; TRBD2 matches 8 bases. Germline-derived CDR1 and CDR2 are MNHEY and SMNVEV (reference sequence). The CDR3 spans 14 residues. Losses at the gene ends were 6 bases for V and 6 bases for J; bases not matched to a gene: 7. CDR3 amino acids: CASSSIAGTNEQFF. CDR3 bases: TGTGCCAGCAGCTCCATAGCGGGAACCAATGAGCAGTTCTTC.

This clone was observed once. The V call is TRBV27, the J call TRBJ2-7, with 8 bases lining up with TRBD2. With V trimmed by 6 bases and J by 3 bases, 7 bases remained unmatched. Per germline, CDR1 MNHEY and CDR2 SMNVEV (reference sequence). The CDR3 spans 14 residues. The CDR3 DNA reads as TGTGCCAGCAGCGGGGGGGGTCTCCTCTACGAGCAGTACTTC. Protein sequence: CASSGGGLLYEQYF.

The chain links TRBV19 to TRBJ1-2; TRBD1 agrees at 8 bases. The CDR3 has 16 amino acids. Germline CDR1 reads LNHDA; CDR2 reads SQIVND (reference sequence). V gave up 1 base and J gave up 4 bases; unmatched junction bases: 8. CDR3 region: CASSIGVGQAAYGYTF. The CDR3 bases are TGTGCCAGTAGTATAGGGGTGGGACAGGCAGCCTATGGCTACACCTTC.

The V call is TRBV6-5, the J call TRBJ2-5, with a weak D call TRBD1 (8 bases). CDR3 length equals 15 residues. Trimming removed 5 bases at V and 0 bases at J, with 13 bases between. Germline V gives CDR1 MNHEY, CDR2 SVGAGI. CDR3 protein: CASSHTGGDQETQYF. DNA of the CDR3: TGTGCCAGCAGTCATACAGGGGGGGACCAAGAGACCCAGTACTTC.

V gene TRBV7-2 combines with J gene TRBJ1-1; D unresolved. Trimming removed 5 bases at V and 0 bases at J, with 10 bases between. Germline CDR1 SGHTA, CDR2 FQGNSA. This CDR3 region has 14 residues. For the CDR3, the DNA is TGTGCCAGCAGCGGAGGAGTTATGAACACTGAAGCTTTCTTT. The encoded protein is CASSGGVMNTEAFF.

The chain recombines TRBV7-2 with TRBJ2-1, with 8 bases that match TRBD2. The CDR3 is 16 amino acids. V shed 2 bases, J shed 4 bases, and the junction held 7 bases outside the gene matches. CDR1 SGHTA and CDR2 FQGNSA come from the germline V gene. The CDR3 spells CASSLSLTSAYNEQFF. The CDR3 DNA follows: TGTGCCAGCAGCTTATCGCTGACTAGCGCGTACAATGAGCAGTTCTTC. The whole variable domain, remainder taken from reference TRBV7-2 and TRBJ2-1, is GAGVSQSPSNKVTEKGKDVELRCDPISGHTALYWYRQSLGQGLEFLIYFQGNSAPDKSGLPSDRFSAERTGGSVSTLTIQRTQQEDSAVYLCASSLSLTSAYNEQFFGPGTRLTVL.

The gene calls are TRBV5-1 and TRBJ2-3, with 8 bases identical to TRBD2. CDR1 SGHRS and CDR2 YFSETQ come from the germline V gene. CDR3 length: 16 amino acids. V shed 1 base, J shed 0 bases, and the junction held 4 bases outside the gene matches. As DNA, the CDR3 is TGCGCCAGCAGCTTGTCCTCGGGAGGGAGCACAGATACGCAGTATTTT. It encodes CASSLSSGGSTDTQYF.

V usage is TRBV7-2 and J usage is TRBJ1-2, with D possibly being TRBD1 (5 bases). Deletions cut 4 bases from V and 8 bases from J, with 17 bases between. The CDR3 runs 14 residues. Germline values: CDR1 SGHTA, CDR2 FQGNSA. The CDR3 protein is CASSSPGGRRGYTF. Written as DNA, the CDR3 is TGTGCCAGCAGCTCCCCCGGGGGGAGGAGGGGCTACACCTTC. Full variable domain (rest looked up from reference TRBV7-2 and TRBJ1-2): GAGVSQSPSNKVTEKGKDVELRCDPISGHTALYWYRQSLGQGLEFLIYFQGNSAPDKSGLPSDRFSAERTGGSVSTLTIQRTQQEDSAVYLCASSSPGGRRGYTFGSGTRLTVV.

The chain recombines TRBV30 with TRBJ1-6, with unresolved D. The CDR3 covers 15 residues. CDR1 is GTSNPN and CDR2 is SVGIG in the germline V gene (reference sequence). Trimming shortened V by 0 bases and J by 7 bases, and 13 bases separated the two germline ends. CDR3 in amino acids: CAWSVQRTRNSPLHF. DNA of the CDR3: TGTGCCTGGAGTGTACAAAGGACTAGGAATTCACCCCTCCACTTT.

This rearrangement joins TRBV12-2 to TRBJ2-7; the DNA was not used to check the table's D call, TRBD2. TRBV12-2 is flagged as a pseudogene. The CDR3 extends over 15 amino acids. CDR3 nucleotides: TGTGCAAGTCGCCTGTGGGAGAGGGTTTACCACGAGCAGTACTTC. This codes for CASRLWERVYHEQYF.

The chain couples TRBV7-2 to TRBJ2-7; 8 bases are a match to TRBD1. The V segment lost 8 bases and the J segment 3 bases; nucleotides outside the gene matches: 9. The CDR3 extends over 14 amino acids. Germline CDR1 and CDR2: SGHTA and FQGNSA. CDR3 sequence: CASRLNTGGYEQYF. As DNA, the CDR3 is TGTGCCAGCCGCCTGAATACAGGGGGCTACGAGCAGTACTTC.

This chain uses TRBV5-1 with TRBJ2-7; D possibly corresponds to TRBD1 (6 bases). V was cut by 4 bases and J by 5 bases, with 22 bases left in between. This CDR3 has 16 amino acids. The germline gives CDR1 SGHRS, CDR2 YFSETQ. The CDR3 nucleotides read TGCGCCAGCAGCCTGAGTCCTCCGGCAGGGGTCAACGAGCAGTACTTC. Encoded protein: CASSLSPPAGVNEQYF.

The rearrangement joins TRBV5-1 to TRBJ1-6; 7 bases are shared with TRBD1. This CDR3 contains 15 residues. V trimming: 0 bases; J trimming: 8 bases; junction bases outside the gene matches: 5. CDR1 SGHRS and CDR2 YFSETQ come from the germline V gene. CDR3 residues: CASSLATGVHSPLHF. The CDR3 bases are TGCGCCAGCAGCTTGGCCACAGGGGTACATTCACCCCTCCACTTT.

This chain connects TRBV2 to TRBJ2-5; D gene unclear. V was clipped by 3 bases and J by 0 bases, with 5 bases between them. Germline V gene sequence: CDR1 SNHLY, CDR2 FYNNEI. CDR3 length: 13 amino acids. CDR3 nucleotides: TGTGCCAGCAGTGAGTACAACCAAGAGACCCAGTACTTC. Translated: CASSEYNQETQYF.